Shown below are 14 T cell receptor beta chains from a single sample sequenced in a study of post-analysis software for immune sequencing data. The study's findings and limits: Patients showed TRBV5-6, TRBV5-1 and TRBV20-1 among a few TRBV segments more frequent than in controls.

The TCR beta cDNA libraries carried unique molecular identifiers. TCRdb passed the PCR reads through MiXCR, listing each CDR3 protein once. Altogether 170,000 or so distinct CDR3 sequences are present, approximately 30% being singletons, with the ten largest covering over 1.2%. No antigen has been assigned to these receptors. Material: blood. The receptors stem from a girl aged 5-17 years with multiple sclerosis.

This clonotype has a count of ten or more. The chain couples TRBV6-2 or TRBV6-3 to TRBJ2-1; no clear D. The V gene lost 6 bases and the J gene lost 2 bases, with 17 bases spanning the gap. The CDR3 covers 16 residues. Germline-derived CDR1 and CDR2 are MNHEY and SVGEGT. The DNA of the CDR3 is TGTGCCAGCAGCTACGGGTTAGCAGATCCCTACAATGAGCAGTTCTTC. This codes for CASSYGLADPYNEQFF.

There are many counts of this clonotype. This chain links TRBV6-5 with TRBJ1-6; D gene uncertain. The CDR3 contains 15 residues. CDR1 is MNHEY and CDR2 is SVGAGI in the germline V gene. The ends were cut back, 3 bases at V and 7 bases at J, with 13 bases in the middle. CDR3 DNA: TGTGCCAGCAGTTATAACCCGAGGGCCAATTCACCCCTCCACTTT. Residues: CASSYNPRANSPLHF.

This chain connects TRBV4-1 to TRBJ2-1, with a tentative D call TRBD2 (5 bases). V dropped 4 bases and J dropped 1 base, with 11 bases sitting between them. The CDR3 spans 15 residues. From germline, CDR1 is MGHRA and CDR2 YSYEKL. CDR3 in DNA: TGCGCCAGCAGCCTATATACTAGGTCCTACAATGAGCAGTTCTTC. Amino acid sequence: CASSLYTRSYNEQFF.

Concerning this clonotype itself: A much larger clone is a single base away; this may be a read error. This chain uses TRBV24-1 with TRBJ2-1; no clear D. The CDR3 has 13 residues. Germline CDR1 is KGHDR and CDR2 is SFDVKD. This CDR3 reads CVTSDQVRSEQFF. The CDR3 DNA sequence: TGTGTCACCAGTGACCAAGTTCGCAGTGAGCAGTTCTTC.

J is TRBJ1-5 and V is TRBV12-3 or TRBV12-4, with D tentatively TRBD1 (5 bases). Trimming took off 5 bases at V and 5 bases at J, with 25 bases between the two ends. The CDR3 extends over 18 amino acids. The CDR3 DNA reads TGTGCCAGCAGTCTTCTCTCAGGGATAGGCAGGGTCGATCAGCCCCAGCATTTT. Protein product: CASSLLSGIGRVDQPQHF.

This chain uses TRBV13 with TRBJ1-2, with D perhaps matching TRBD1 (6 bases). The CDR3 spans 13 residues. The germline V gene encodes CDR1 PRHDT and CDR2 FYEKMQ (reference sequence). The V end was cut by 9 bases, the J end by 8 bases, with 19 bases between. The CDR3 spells CASSHRETRGYTF. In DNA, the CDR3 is TGTGCCAGTAGTCACAGGGAAACGCGGGGCTACACCTTC.

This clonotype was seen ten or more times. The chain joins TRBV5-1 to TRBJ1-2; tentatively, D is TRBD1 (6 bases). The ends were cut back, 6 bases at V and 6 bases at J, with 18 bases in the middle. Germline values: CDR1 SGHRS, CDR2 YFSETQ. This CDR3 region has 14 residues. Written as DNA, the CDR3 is TGCGCCAGCACACCTTCGGACAGTCTCAATGGCTACACCTTC. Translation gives CASTPSDSLNGYTF.

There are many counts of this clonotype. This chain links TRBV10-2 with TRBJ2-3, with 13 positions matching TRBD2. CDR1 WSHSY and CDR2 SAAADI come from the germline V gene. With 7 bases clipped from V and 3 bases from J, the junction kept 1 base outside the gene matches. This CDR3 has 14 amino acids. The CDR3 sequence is CASKGLAGTDTQYF. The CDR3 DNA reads TGCGCCAGCAAGGGACTAGCGGGAACAGATACGCAGTATTTT.

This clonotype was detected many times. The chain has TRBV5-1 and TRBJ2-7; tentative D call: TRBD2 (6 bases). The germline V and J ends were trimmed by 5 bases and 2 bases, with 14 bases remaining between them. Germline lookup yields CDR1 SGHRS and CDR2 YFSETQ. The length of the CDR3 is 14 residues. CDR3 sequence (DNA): TGCGCCAGCAGGCCATTCGGAGGGACCTACGAGCAGTACTTC. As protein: CASRPFGGTYEQYF.

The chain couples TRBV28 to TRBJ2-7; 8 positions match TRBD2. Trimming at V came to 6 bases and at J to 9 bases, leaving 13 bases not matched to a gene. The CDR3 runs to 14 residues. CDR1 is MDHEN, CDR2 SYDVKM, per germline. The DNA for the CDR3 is TGTGCCAGCAGCCCCGCTAGCGGGTACGAGGGGCAGTACTTC. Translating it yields CASSPASGYEGQYF.

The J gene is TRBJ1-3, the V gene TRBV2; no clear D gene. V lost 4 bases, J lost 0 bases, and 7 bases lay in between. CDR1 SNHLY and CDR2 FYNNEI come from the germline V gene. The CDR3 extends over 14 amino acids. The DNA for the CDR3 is TGTGCCAGCAGTGTGGCGGTCTCTGGAAACACCATATATTTT. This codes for CASSVAVSGNTIYF.

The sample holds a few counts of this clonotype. CDR3 DNA: TGTGCCAGCAGAACTACCGGGACTAGTCGGTTCTTC. This codes for CASRTTGTSRFF. This chain links TRBV28 with TRBJ2-1; 8 bases align to TRBD2. Germline V gene lookup returns CDR1 MDHEN and CDR2 SYDVKM. V shed 6 bases, J shed 15 bases, and the junction held 10 bases outside the gene matches. The CDR3 has 12 amino acids.

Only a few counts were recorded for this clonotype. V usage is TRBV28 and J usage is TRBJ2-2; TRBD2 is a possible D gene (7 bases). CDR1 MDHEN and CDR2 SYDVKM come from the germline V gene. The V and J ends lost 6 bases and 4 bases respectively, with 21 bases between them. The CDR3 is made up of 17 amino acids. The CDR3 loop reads CASSNHGGPGGTGELFF. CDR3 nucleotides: TGTGCCAGCAGCAATCACGGGGGGCCCGGGGGCACCGGGGAGCTGTTTTTT.

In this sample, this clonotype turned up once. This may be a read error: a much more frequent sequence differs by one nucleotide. CDR3 residues: CASSSSLAGVGEQYF. For the CDR3, the DNA is TGTGCCAGCAGTTCCTCTTTGGCGGGAGTGGGGGAGCAGTACTTC. The chain links TRBV12-3 or TRBV12-4 to TRBJ2-4, with TRBD2 identical over 7 bases. Unmatched junction bases numbered 16, after V lost 4 bases and J lost 13 bases. This CDR3 has 15 amino acids.